The 30 T cell receptor beta chains below come from one sample, sequenced in a study of shared clonotypes between healthy human individuals. This table comes from immunoSEQ multiplex PCR, and its TCRdb copy is limited to in-frame clones, with some not included. The top ten clones hold about 0.13% of a sample with millions of clones, over 85% of them seen once. Sequenced: naive CD4+ T cells sorted from blood. The subset here: CD45RA+ positively selected. These receptors were obtained from a man aged 18 to 29 in good health.

V and J are TRBV6-1 and TRBJ1-3, with D unresolved. The CDR3 covers 18 residues. Germline V CDR1 and CDR2: MNHNS, SASEGT. The V end was cut by 4 bases, the J end by 0 bases, with 19 bases between. In DNA, the CDR3 is TGTGCCAGCAGTGGGTACCCGCAAAAACAACTCTCTGGAAACACCATATATTTT. It translates to CASSGYPQKQLSGNTIYF.

The chain has TRBV7-2 and TRBJ2-5; D perhaps matches TRBD2 (6 bases). Between the trimmed V and J ends, which lost 3 bases and 5 bases, there was a span of 19 bases. CDR1 is SGHTA, CDR2 FQGNSA, per germline. The CDR3 loop spans 16 amino acids. This chain's CDR3 is CASSFSRLAPEETQYF. CDR3 DNA sequence: TGTGCCAGCAGCTTTTCACGGCTAGCGCCGGAGGAGACCCAGTACTTC.

The chain carries TRBV6-5 and TRBJ1-6, with D uncertain. Germline CDR1 reads MNHEY; CDR2 reads SVGAGI. V lost 0 bases and J 4 bases, leaving 10 bases between the germline ends. The CDR3 runs 16 residues. CDR3 residues: CASSYSRVQYNSPLHF. For the CDR3, the DNA is TGTGCCAGCAGTTACTCAAGGGTACAATATAATTCACCCCTCCACTTT.

The chain combines TRBV19 with TRBJ1-1; 9 nucleotides agree with TRBD1. The CDR3 is 14 residues long. The germline gives CDR1 LNHDA, CDR2 SQIVND (reference sequence). V dropped 2 bases and J dropped 5; count of bases not matched to a gene: 3. This CDR3 reads CASSINRGLTEAFF. The DNA of the CDR3 is TGTGCCAGTAGTATAAACAGGGGGCTGACTGAAGCTTTCTTT.

A note on this clone: Other DNA sequences from this sample encode an identical CDR3 as well. CDR3 nucleotides: TGCAGCGTTGAAGAGGGGGCCTACGAGCAGTACTTC. This codes for CSVEEGAYEQYF. This chain connects TRBV29-1 to TRBJ2-7; either TRBD1 or TRBD2 may fit D (5 bases each). The germline V gene has CDR1 SQVTM and CDR2 ANQGSEA. The CDR3 covers 12 residues. Trimming removed 0 bases at V and 2 bases at J, with 5 bases between.

J is TRBJ2-1 and V is TRBV11-2, with TRBD2 matching 9 bases. The CDR3 runs to 19 residues. Germline V gives CDR1 SGHAT, CDR2 FQNNGV. The V gene end was trimmed by 5 bases and the J gene end by 2 bases; junction bases not matched to a gene: 16. In nucleotides, the CDR3 is TGTGCCAGCAGCCCACGACTAATGAGCGGGGGGCCTACCTACAATGAGCAGTTCTTC. It translates to CASSPRLMSGGPTYNEQFF. The variable domain in full, completed from reference TRBV11-2 and TRBJ2-1, reads EAGVAQSPRYKIIEKRQSVAFWCNPISGHATLYWYQQILGQGPKLLIQFQNNGVVDDSQLPKDRFSAERLKGVDSTLKIQPAKLEDSAVYLCASSPRLMSGGPTYNEQFFGPGTRLTVL.

As regards this clone: Other DNA sequences in this sample translate to the same CDR3. V usage is TRBV29-1 and J usage is TRBJ1-2; TRBD1 aligns across 9 bases. Germline V gene data show CDR1 as SQVTM and CDR2 as ANQGSEA. This CDR3 comprises 13 residues. V was pared by 7 bases and J by 3 bases, with 6 bases of the junction left unmatched. CDR3 DNA: TGCAGCGCGCGGGACAGGGTGGACTATGGCTACACCTTC. It translates to CSARDRVDYGYTF.

This clone was detected once. CDR3 DNA: TGTGCCAGCAGCAGACGGACTAGCGGGGACAACACAGATACGCAGTATTTT. It specifies CASSRRTSGDNTDTQYF. The chain joins TRBV4-2 to TRBJ2-3, with 12 bases aligning to TRBD2. Germline assignment: CDR1 LGHNA and CDR2 YNFKEQ. After removal of 5 bases from V and 2 bases from J, the junction contained 8 bases not matched to a gene. This CDR3 region has 17 residues.

For the CDR3, the DNA is TGTGCCAGCTCACCAAGAACAGGGGCGTCCTACGAGCAGTACTTC. Its protein is CASSPRTGASYEQYF. The genes are TRBV18 and TRBJ2-7; 7 nucleotides match TRBD1. Per the germline V gene, CDR1 is KGHSH and CDR2 is LQKENI. The CDR3 is 15 amino acids. With 2 bases clipped from V and 1 base from J, the junction kept 5 bases outside the gene matches.

About this clone itself: Within the sample, other DNA sequences also encode this same CDR3. This chain connects TRBV6-1 to TRBJ1-1; D not resolved. V was clipped by 7 bases and J by 2 bases, with 5 bases between them. Germline V CDR1 and CDR2: MNHNS, SASEGT. This CDR3 region has 11 residues. The CDR3 reads CASTPNTEAFF. As DNA, the CDR3 is TGTGCCAGCACCCCAAACACTGAAGCTTTCTTT.

J is TRBJ1-6 and V is TRBV19, with TRBD1 as a possible D gene (5 bases). Deletions cut 4 bases from V and 0 bases from J, with 7 bases between. Per germline, CDR1 LNHDA and CDR2 SQIVND (reference sequence). The CDR3 covers 15 residues. This chain's CDR3 is CASSKGSSYNSPLHF. The CDR3 region has the DNA TGTGCCAGTAGTAAGGGGAGCTCCTATAATTCACCCCTCCACTTT.

The chain combines TRBV29-1 with TRBJ2-2; no firm D call. CDR1 is SQVTM, CDR2 ANQGSEA, per germline. Trimming left V 4 bases short and J 0 bases short, with 9 bases between. The CDR3 has 14 amino acids. CDR3 loop: CSVVLSPNTGELFF. CDR3 sequence (DNA): TGCAGCGTTGTGTTATCTCCGAACACCGGGGAGCTGTTTTTT.

V gene TRBV9 combines with J gene TRBJ2-7, with 9 bases identical to TRBD2. CDR1 and CDR2 (germline): SGDLS, YYNGEE. The CDR3 covers 14 residues. Unmatched junction bases numbered 5, after V lost 4 bases and J lost 3 bases. CDR3 in DNA: TGTGCCAGCAGCCCAGCGGGAGGAATCTACGAGCAGTACTTC. The encoded protein is CASSPAGGIYEQYF.

The rearrangement uses TRBV7-2 and TRBJ2-3; possibly TRBD1 or TRBD2 for D (5 bases each). The V end was cut by 5 bases, the J end by 10 bases, with 19 bases between. The CDR3 has 14 amino acids. CDR1 and CDR2 from the germline V gene are SGHTA and FQGNSA. The CDR3 sequence is CASSPDSGLGAQYF. The DNA of the CDR3 is TGTGCCAGCAGCCCCGACTCGGGCCTGGGGGCGCAGTATTTT.

This clone is a singleton in its sample. This chain uses TRBV6-5 with TRBJ1-2; D is undetermined. Trimming cost V 0 bases and J 8 bases, with 19 bases left between them. The V gene's germline CDR1 is MNHEY and CDR2 SVGAGI. The CDR3 sequence is 16 residues long. DNA of the CDR3: TGTGCCAGCAGTTACTCGATTGGAGGGAACCGACGGGGCTACACCTTC. Its protein product is CASSYSIGGNRRGYTF.

CDR3 in amino acids: CASSQKGTGTEAFF. Written as DNA, the CDR3 is TGCGCCAGCAGCCAAAAAGGGACAGGCACTGAAGCTTTCTTT. The chain has TRBV5-1 and TRBJ1-1, with 8 bases aligning to TRBD1. From germline, CDR1 is SGHRS and CDR2 YFSETQ. CDR3 size: 14 residues. V lost 4 bases and J lost 4; bases outside the gene matches: 6. The full variable domain, with the rest looked up from reference TRBV5-1 and TRBJ1-1, is KAGVTQTPRYLIKTRGQQVTLSCSPISGHRSVSWYQQTPGQGLQFLFEYFSETQRNKGNFPGRFSGRQFSNSRSEMNVSTLELGDSALYLCASSQKGTGTEAFFGQGTRLTVV.

This rearrangement joins TRBV7-2 to TRBJ2-3; 10 nucleotides match TRBD2. The CDR3 spans 14 residues. V trimming: 5 bases; J trimming: 11 bases; junction bases outside the gene matches: 10. CDR1 and CDR2 from the germline V gene are SGHTA and FQGNSA. CDR3 sequence (DNA): TGTGCCAGCAGCAAGGGTGGGACTAGCGTTGGGCAGTATTTT. It is translated as CASSKGGTSVGQYF.

Of note for this clone: An end of the junction does not agree with germline; a read error may underlie this. The chain recombines TRBV6-1 with TRBJ2-1, with TRBD2 matching 10 bases. The CDR3 is 12 residues long. From germline, CDR1 is MNHNS and CDR2 SASEGT. The CDR3 loop is CASSGWLAGDVF. DNA of the CDR3: TGTGCCAGCAGTGGGTGGCTAGCGGGAGATGTCTTC.

V and J are TRBV6-1 and TRBJ1-1; 9 bases match TRBD1. The CDR3 spans 17 residues. Looked up from germline, CDR1 is MNHNS and CDR2 is SASEGT. Germline trimming cut 2 bases from V and 5 bases from J; bases unmatched to any gene: 12. CDR3 residues: CASSESPARGTGTEAFF. The DNA of the CDR3 is TGTGCCAGCAGTGAATCCCCAGCAAGGGGGACAGGGACTGAAGCTTTCTTT.

The rearrangement uses TRBV10-3 and TRBJ2-5; D is perhaps TRBD2 (5 bases). V lost 4 bases and J 6 bases, leaving 12 bases between the germline ends. CDR1 and CDR2 (germline): ENHRY, SYGVKD. This CDR3 comprises 13 residues. CDR3 bases: TGTGCCATCAGTGTAGAGTCGGGGAAGACCCAGTACTTC. Translating it yields CAISVESGKTQYF.

This rearrangement joins TRBV10-3 to TRBJ1-6; a possible D gene is TRBD1 (5 bases). Germline V CDR1 and CDR2: ENHRY, SYGVKD. CDR3 size: 17 residues. Trimming stripped 6 bases from V and 8 bases from J, with 23 bases between. For the CDR3, the DNA is TGTGCCATCAGCGCCTCGGCAGGGTCCCTCAGCGATTCACCCCTCCACTTT. As protein: CAISASAGSLSDSPLHF.

This clone appeared once. V and J are TRBV4-1 and TRBJ2-5, with 7 bases fitting TRBD2. Germline V gives CDR1 MGHRA, CDR2 YSYEKL. V shed 4 bases and J 3 bases; nucleotides not matched to a gene: 8. The CDR3 contains 15 residues. The CDR3 nucleotides read TGCGCCAGCAGCCTTCGTTTGGGGGGGGAAGAGACCCAGTACTTC. Translation gives CASSLRLGGEETQYF.

The chain is built from TRBV2 and TRBJ1-2; D ambiguous. Trimming took off 6 bases at V and 3 bases at J, with 11 bases between the two ends. The CDR3 extends over 13 amino acids. Germline V gene sequence: CDR1 SNHLY, CDR2 FYNNEI. CDR3 in amino acids: CASSDGSHYGYTF. For the CDR3, the DNA is TGTGCCAGCAGCGACGGCTCCCACTATGGCTACACCTTC.

This chain uses TRBV10-2 with TRBJ2-7, with D perhaps TRBD2 (6 bases). Germline V lookup: CDR1 WSHSY, CDR2 SAAADI. V lost 6 bases and J lost 5, with 17 bases in between. This CDR3 has 14 residues. CDR3 nucleotide sequence: TGCGCCAGCAGAGAGCGGGCCCGAGGACACGAGCAGTACTTC. This translates into CASRERARGHEQYF.

This chain connects TRBV7-3 to TRBJ2-7, with unresolved D. V was trimmed by 5 bases and J by 3 bases, leaving 17 bases between them. The CDR3 consists of 15 residues. CDR1 is SGHTA and CDR2 is FQGTGA in the germline V gene. The CDR3 DNA reads TGTGCCAGCAGCCCTGGGCCCGGTCATATCTACGAGCAGTACTTC. Protein sequence: CASSPGPGHIYEQYF.

This clone appeared a few times. This chain joins TRBV4-1 and TRBJ1-4, with D unclear. The V end lost 4 bases, the J end lost 6 bases, and 12 bases lay between the germline ends. The CDR3 spans 14 residues. CDR1 and CDR2 (germline): MGHRA, YSYEKL. The DNA of the CDR3 is TGCGCCAGCAGCCCCGACACTGTTTATGAAAAACTGTTTTTT. The encoded protein is CASSPDTVYEKLFF.

With regard to this clone: Different DNA sequences within this sample yield the same CDR3. V usage is TRBV7-9 and J usage is TRBJ2-7; either TRBD1 or TRBD2 may supply D (5 bases each). From germline, CDR1 is SEHNR and CDR2 FQNEAQ (reference sequence). With 2 bases removed from V and 2 bases from J, the gap between germline ends came to 7 bases. The CDR3 sequence is 13 residues long. CDR3 in DNA: TGTGCCAGCAGCTTACGAGGGGCCTACGAGCAGTACTTC. It translates to CASSLRGAYEQYF.

This rearrangement joins TRBV7-9 to TRBJ2-3; tentatively, D is TRBD2 (6 bases). This CDR3 region has 15 residues. CDR1 and CDR2 from the germline V gene are SEHNR and FQNEAQ (reference sequence). Trimming removed 2 bases at V and 0 bases at J, with 9 bases between. This CDR3 reads CASSLTGGSTDTQYF. Written as DNA, the CDR3 is TGTGCCAGCAGCTTAACAGGAGGGAGCACAGATACGCAGTATTTT. Using reference TRBV7-9 and TRBJ2-3 for the parts outside the CDR3, the full variable domain is DTGVSQNPRHKITKRGQNVTFRCDPISEHNRLYWYRQTLGQGPEFLTYFQNEAQLEKSRLLSDRFSAERPKGSFSTLEIQRTEQGDSAMYLCASSLTGGSTDTQYFGPGTRLTVL.

Written as DNA, the CDR3 is TGTGCCAGCAGTTACCCGGGACAGGGGGACGAAAAACTGTTTTTT. It translates to CASSYPGQGDEKLFF. V and J are TRBV6-6 and TRBJ1-4, with 11 bases aligning to TRBD1. V lost 2 bases to trimming and J lost 8 bases; unmatched junction nucleotides: 4. In germline, CDR1 is MNHNY, CDR2 SVGAGI (reference sequence). CDR3 length: 15 residues.

This clone has only a few counts. The chain joins TRBV11-1 to TRBJ1-1, with D uncertain. Trimming took off 2 bases at V and 0 bases at J, with 7 bases between the two ends. The CDR3 totals 14 residues. Germline loops: CDR1 SGHAT, CDR2 FQDESV (reference sequence). The CDR3 region is CASSLRVMNTEAFF. Written as DNA, the CDR3 is TGTGCCAGCAGCTTAAGGGTTATGAACACTGAAGCTTTCTTT.